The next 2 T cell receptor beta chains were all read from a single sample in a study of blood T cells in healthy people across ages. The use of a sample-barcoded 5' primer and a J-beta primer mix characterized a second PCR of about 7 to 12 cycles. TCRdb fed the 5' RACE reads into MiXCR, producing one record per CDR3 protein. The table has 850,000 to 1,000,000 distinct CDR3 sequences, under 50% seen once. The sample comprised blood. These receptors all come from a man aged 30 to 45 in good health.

The CDR3 nucleotides are TGCAGCGCAAGGGACACTACCTACGAGCAGTACTTC. This sequence encodes CSARDTTYEQYF. V usage is TRBV29-1 and J usage is TRBJ2-5; D perhaps matches TRBD1 (6 bases). Matching the DNA end better, TRBJ2-7 makes the J call doubtful. In germline, CDR1 is SQVTM, CDR2 ANQGSEA. The CDR3 has 12 residues.

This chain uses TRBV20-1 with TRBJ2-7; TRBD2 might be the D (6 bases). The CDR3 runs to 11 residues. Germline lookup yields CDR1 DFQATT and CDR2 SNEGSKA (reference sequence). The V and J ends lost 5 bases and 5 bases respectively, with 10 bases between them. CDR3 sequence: CSAGWGDEQYF. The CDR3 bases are TGCAGTGCTGGGTGGGGGGACGAGCAGTACTTC.